This T cell receptor beta chain came from a study of cytomegalovirus exposure and HLA in healthy donors. Whole-study results and caveats: For most subjects, TCR beta sequences were reported to predict HLA-A and HLA-B alleles with accuracy.

Primers: 60 Vbeta forward and 13 Jbeta reverse. The repertoire was sequenced with immunoSEQ multiplex PCR; TCRdb's copy has only in-frame clones and lacks some. The table has approximately 170,000 clones, around 76% seen once. Between the trimmed V and J ends, which lost 1 base and 0 bases, there was a span of 9 bases. CDR1 is MDHEN, CDR2 SYDVKM, per germline. The length of the CDR3 is 15 residues. With respect to this clone: Its cognate antigen is unknown.

The TCR originated in a woman aged 40 to 50 in good health and CMV-seronegative. V usage is TRBV28 and J usage is TRBJ1-1; D remains ambiguous. Material for sequencing was PBMCs. CDR3 loop: CASSLSVSMNTEAFF. CDR3 in DNA: TGTGCCAGCAGTTTATCGGTCTCGATGAACACTGAAGCTTTCTTT. Variable domain in full (rest from reference TRBV28 and TRBJ1-1): DVKVTQSSRYLVKRTGEKVFLECVQDMDHENMFWYRQDPGLGLRLIYFSYDVKMKEKGDIPEGYSVSREKKERFSLILESASTNQTSMYLCASSLSVSMNTEAFFGQGTRLTVV.